This TCR beta chain was retrieved from a study of cytomegalovirus exposure and HLA in healthy donors. The overall study: Of all 400 or so donors who were genotyped, roughly 83% belonged to the Caucasian-associated ancestry cluster. General study findings and limits: Reported findings show TCR beta sequences accurately forecast HLA-A and HLA-B alleles in most subjects. In a later analysis, donors in an Asian-associated ancestry cluster reportedly had fewer N-insertions in productive TCRs than the cohort mean. For most TCR beta V segments, an earlier analysis put the productive rate at about 87% or about 30% of the time.

With 60 Vbeta and 13 Jbeta primers, the PCR was carried out. Clones were sequenced by immunoSEQ multiplex PCR, and TCRdb holds only the in-frame ones, with some missing. The sample records about 220,000 clones, about 80% being singletons. This clone has a single count. No antigen is known for it. The trim removed 5 bases at V and 4 bases at J, leaving 7 bases unmatched. The CDR3 contains 14 residues. Looked up from germline, CDR1 is LNHDA and CDR2 is SQIVND (reference sequence). This receptor was obtained from a woman between 40 and 50 years old in good health and CMV-seropositive. Sequenced input: PBMCs. V is TRBV19 and J is TRBJ1-2; the match to TRBD1 covers 7 bases. The CDR3 loop reads CASSPGQWSYGYTF. In DNA, the CDR3 is TGTGCCAGTAGTCCGGGACAGTGGAGCTATGGCTACACCTTC.